There are many counts of the clone carrying this T cell receptor (beta chain). The antigen is undetermined. Patients aged 18 to 65 had newly diagnosed hyperthyroidism that had lasted under 2 months. Diagnosis rested on symptoms, serum thyroxine and TRAb, thyroid ultrasound, and orbital computed tomography. This entry comes from a study of T cells in Graves' hyperthyroidism and ophthalmopathy. Study information: It was at initial diagnosis, before any treatment, that peripheral blood was collected.

General study results and limits: In the blood, most expanded thyroid clonotypes above 0.001 appeared as well.

It was RNA transcripts that yielded the amplified TCR beta CDR3 regions. Using the HTBI primer set, a first-round RT-PCR was run on the TCR CDR3. In TCRdb, the multiplex PCR reads were re-called with MiXCR into one record per CDR3 protein. Altogether 460,000 or so distinct CDR3 sequences are present, roughly 14% being singletons, with the ten largest covering less than 20%. Trimming pared 2 bases from V and 11 bases from J, leaving 15 bases between. The germline CDR1 and CDR2 sequences are GTSNPN and SVGIG (reference sequence). The CDR3 covers 12 residues. The sequenced sample was blood. The chain carries TRBV30 and TRBJ1-1; D remains unclear. The clonotype was recovered from a woman under 30 with Graves' hyperthyroidism. The CDR3 loop is CAWSPTGSGAFF. The CDR3 DNA reads TGTGCCTGGAGTCCGACTGGTTCGGGGGCTTTCTTT.